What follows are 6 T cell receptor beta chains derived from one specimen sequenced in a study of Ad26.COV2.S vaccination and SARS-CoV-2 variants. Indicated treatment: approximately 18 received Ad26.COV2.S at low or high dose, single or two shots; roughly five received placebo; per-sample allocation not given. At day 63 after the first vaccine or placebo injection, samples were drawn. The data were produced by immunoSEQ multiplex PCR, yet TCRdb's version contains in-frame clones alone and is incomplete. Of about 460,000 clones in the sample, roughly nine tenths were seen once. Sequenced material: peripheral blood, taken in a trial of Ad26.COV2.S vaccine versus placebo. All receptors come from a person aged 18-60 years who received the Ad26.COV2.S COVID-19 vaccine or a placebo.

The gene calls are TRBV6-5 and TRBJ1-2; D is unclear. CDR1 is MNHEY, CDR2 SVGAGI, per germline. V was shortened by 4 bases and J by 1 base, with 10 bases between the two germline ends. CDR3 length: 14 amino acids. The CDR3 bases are TGTGCCAGCAGTTCGGGAGGGAGTAACTATGGCTACACCTTC. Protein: CASSSGGSNYGYTF.

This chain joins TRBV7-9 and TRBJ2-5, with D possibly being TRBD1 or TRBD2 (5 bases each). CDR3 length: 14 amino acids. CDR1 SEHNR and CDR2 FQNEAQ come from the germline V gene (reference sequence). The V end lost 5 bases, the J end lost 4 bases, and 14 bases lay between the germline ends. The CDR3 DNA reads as TGTGCCAGCAGCCTGAGTGCAGGGAGAGAGACCCAGTACTTC. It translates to CASSLSAGRETQYF.

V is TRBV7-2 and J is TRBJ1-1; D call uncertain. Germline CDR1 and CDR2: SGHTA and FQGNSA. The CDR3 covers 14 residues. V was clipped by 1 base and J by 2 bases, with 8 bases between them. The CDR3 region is CASSLVFINTEAFF. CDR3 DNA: TGTGCCAGCAGCTTAGTTTTCATTAACACTGAAGCTTTCTTT.

The chain's CDR3 is CASSFGTGSSYEQYF. CDR3 nucleotide sequence: TGTGCCAGCAGTTTTGGGACAGGTAGCTCCTACGAGCAGTACTTC. The gene calls are TRBV6-2 or TRBV6-3 and TRBJ2-7, with 8 nucleotides matching TRBD1. V shed 4 bases, J shed 0 bases, and the junction held 5 bases outside the gene matches. Germline CDR1 MNHEY, CDR2 SVGEGT. The CDR3 extends over 15 amino acids.

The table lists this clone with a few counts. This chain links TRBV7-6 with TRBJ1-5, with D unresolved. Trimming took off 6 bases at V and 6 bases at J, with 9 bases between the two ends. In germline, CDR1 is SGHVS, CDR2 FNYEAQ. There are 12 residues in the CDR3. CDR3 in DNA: TGTGCCAGCAGGGGATTGGGTCAGCCCCAGCATTTT. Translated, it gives CASRGLGQPQHF.

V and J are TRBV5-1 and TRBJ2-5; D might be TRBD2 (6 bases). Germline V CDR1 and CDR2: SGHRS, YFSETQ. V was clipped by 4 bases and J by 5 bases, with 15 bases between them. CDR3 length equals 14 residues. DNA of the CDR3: TGCGCCAGCAGCCAGACGGGCGGGATGGAGACCCAGTACTTC. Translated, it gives CASSQTGGMETQYF. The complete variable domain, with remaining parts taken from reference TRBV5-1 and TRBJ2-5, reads KAGVTQTPRYLIKTRGQQVTLSCSPISGHRSVSWYQQTPGQGLQFLFEYFSETQRNKGNFPGRFSGRQFSNSRSEMNVSTLELGDSALYLCASSQTGGMETQYFGPGTRLLVL.